This entry lists 24 T cell receptor beta chains sequenced from one sample in a study of CD8 T cells in Susac syndrome. Reverse transcription of about 0.5 to 1 ug RNA used random hexamers. TCRdb fed the immunoSEQ multiplex PCR reads into MiXCR, producing one record per CDR3 protein. The data contain some 150,000 distinct CDR3 sequences, about 94% of them singletons. The sample taken for sequencing was CD8+ T cells from PBMCs. The receptors were sampled from a human donor with multiple sclerosis.

This chain links TRBV28 with TRBJ2-3, with 8 bases lining up with TRBD1. V was pared by 6 bases and J by 1 base, with 9 bases of the junction left unmatched. Germline lookup yields CDR1 MDHEN and CDR2 SYDVKM. This CDR3 region has 16 residues. CDR3 bases: TGTGCCAGCAGCCGTGACAGGGGACCACGCACAGATACGCAGTATTTT. Its protein product is CASSRDRGPRTDTQYF.

This clonotype is a singleton in its sample. The CDR3 loop is CASSATGGHNQPQHF. CDR3 nucleotides: TGTGCCAGCAGCGCCACAGGAGGTCACAATCAGCCCCAGCATTTT. The chain employs TRBV9 and TRBJ1-5; D is possibly TRBD1 (5 bases). CDR3 length equals 15 residues. Trimming removed 3 bases at V and 3 bases at J, with 13 bases between. Germline V gives CDR1 SGDLS, CDR2 YYNGEE.

The J gene is TRBJ2-3, the V gene TRBV29-1; the D call may be TRBD1 or TRBD2 (5 bases each). Per germline, CDR1 SQVTM and CDR2 ANQGSEA. The CDR3 loop spans 17 amino acids. V dropped 3 bases and J dropped 1 base, with 20 bases sitting between them. CDR3 sequence (DNA): TGCAGCGTTGAGGATCCTCGGGGCAGCCGAGGCACAGATACGCAGTATTTT. Protein: CSVEDPRGSRGTDTQYF.

This chain links TRBV13 with TRBJ2-5; D remains ambiguous. CDR3 size: 14 residues. V lost 1 base, J lost 1 base, and 7 bases lay in between. CDR1 is PRHDT and CDR2 is FYEKMQ in the germline V gene (reference sequence). Here the CDR3 reads CASSLVGSQETQYF. Written as DNA, the CDR3 is TGTGCCAGCAGCTTAGTGGGTAGCCAAGAGACCCAGTACTTC. The full variable domain, its missing parts supplied by reference TRBV13 and TRBJ2-5, is AAGVIQSPRHLIKEKRETATLKCYPIPRHDTVYWYQQGPGQDPQFLISFYEKMQSDKGSIPDRFSAQQFSDYHSELNMSSLELGDSALYFCASSLVGSQETQYFGPGTRLLVL.

The CDR3 is CASSRPKGPYNEQFF. DNA for the CDR3: TGTGCCAGCAGCCGCCCCAAGGGGCCCTACAATGAGCAGTTCTTC. The genes are TRBV11-2 and TRBJ2-1; D may be TRBD1 (5 bases). Germline loops: CDR1 SGHAT, CDR2 FQNNGV. V lost 5 bases, J lost 2 bases, and 13 bases lay in between. This CDR3 contains 15 residues.

The chain links TRBV9 to TRBJ1-2, with D possibly matching TRBD1 (5 bases). V gave up 4 bases and J gave up 2 bases, with 15 bases separating them. Germline CDR1 SGDLS, CDR2 YYNGEE. This CDR3 contains 15 residues. The CDR3 reads CASSSLVAGNYGYTF. CDR3 sequence (DNA): TGTGCCAGCAGCTCCCTGGTAGCAGGGAACTATGGCTACACCTTC. The entire variable domain, with the rest obtained from reference TRBV9 and TRBJ1-2, is as follows: DSGVTQTPKHLITATGQRVTLRCSPRSGDLSVYWYQQSLDQGLQFLIQYYNGEERAKGNILERFSAQQFPDLHSELNLSSLELGDSALYFCASSSLVAGNYGYTFGSGTRLTVV.

The rearrangement joins TRBV6-2 or TRBV6-3 to TRBJ2-7; D is unresolved. The V end was cut by 6 bases, the J end by 5 bases, with 11 bases between. CDR3 length: 12 residues. CDR1 is MNHEY, CDR2 SVGEGT, per germline. CDR3 sequence: CASSSGRNEQYF. For the CDR3, the DNA is TGTGCCAGCAGCTCCGGACGGAACGAGCAGTACTTC.

The chain links TRBV4-3 to TRBJ1-1; D is ambiguous. The CDR3 has 14 residues. Trimming took 2 bases from V and 3 from J, leaving 10 bases between them. The germline V gene encodes CDR1 LGHNA and CDR2 YSLEER. The CDR3 DNA is TGCGCCAGCAGCCAAATGGCGTGGGACACTGAAGCTTTCTTT. Its protein is CASSQMAWDTEAFF.

This clonotype was seen a single time. This chain uses TRBV29-1 with TRBJ1-1; possible D gene TRBD1, 5 bases. Trimming pared 4 bases from V and 0 bases from J, leaving 21 bases between. Germline-derived CDR1 and CDR2 are SQVTM and ANQGSEA. The CDR3 contains 17 residues. The CDR3 sequence is CSVVPRTTGNLNTEAFF. As DNA, the CDR3 is TGCAGCGTTGTACCGAGGACAACCGGTAACCTGAACACTGAAGCTTTCTTT.

V and J are TRBV11-2 and TRBJ2-1, with a weak D call TRBD2 (5 bases). V was cut by 2 bases and J by 9 bases, with 11 bases left in between. The germline CDR1 and CDR2 sequences are SGHAT and FQNNGV. The CDR3 totals 13 residues. This CDR3 is CASSLSDYREQFF. The CDR3 DNA is TGTGCCAGCAGCTTAAGTGACTACCGTGAGCAGTTCTTC.

This chain uses TRBV9 with TRBJ1-5; D may be TRBD1 (6 bases). With 4 bases removed from V and 6 bases from J, the gap between germline ends came to 14 bases. Germline CDR1 SGDLS, CDR2 YYNGEE. The CDR3 is made up of 14 amino acids. The CDR3 protein is CASSPNREAQPQHF. CDR3 in DNA: TGTGCCAGCAGCCCCAACAGGGAGGCTCAGCCCCAGCATTTT.

This chain links TRBV20-1 with TRBJ1-3; a possible D gene is TRBD1 (5 bases). The germline V gene encodes CDR1 DFQATT and CDR2 SNEGSKA (reference sequence). Trimming removed 1 base from V and 0 bases from J, with 13 bases in between. The CDR3 totals 16 residues. CDR3 nucleotide sequence: TGCAGTGCTAGAGCAGACAGCTTTAACTCTGGAAACACCATATATTTT. Residues: CSARADSFNSGNTIYF.

This clonotype showed up just once. This chain connects TRBV5-1 to TRBJ1-2; D gene uncertain. Between the trimmed V and J ends, which lost 4 bases and 0 bases, there was a span of 7 bases. The CDR3 totals 13 residues. Germline CDR1 SGHRS, CDR2 YFSETQ. The CDR3 loop reads CASSPPANYGYTF. CDR3 bases: TGCGCCAGCAGCCCGCCAGCTAACTATGGCTACACCTTC.

The rearrangement joins TRBV25-1 to TRBJ1-2, with TRBD1 as a possible D gene (5 bases). This CDR3 contains 13 residues. Trimming shortened V by 8 bases and J by 2 bases, and 12 bases separated the two germline ends. In germline, CDR1 is MGHDK, CDR2 SYGVNS. CDR3 DNA sequence: TGTGCCAGCGCGGGGGTAATAAACTATGGCTACACCTTC. Translated: CASAGVINYGYTF.

This clonotype was recorded only once. The chain recombines TRBV2 with TRBJ2-1; D perhaps matches TRBD1 (6 bases). The germline gives CDR1 SNHLY, CDR2 FYNNEI. Trimming pared 3 bases from V and 0 bases from J, leaving 9 bases between. CDR3 length: 15 residues. CDR3 DNA: TGTGCCAGCAGTGACGGGGACAACTCCTACAATGAGCAGTTCTTC. Translated, it gives CASSDGDNSYNEQFF.

The chain recombines TRBV2 with TRBJ2-7; perhaps TRBD2 as D (5 bases). The ends were cut back, 7 bases at V and 0 bases at J, with 10 bases in the middle. Germline CDR1 is SNHLY and CDR2 is FYNNEI. The CDR3 totals 13 residues. In DNA, the CDR3 is TGTGCCAGCAAGGAGGAATACTCCTACGAGCAGTACTTC. Translation: CASKEEYSYEQYF. The full variable domain, with the rest looked up from reference TRBV2 and TRBJ2-7, is EPEVTQTPSHQVTQMGQEVILRCVPISNHLYFYWYRQILGQKVEFLVSFYNNEISEKSEIFDDQFSVERPDGSNFTLKIRSTKLEDSAMYFCASKEEYSYEQYFGPGTRLTVT.

The chain couples TRBV1 to TRBJ1-5; the D call in the table, TRBD1, was not verified against the DNA. TRBV1 is described as a pseudogene. CDR3 length: 18 residues. The CDR3 DNA is TGCACCAGCAGCCAAGGGACAGGTCGGGGAGGGAGCAATCAGCCCCAGCATTTT. As protein: CTSSQGTGRGGSNQPQHF.

V usage is TRBV12-3 or TRBV12-4 and J usage is TRBJ2-7, with D possibly TRBD1 on 6 matching bases. Trimming cost V 7 bases and J 9 bases, with 19 bases left between them. The CDR3 sequence is 13 residues long. CDR3 in amino acids: CASTWGRGLAQYF. For the CDR3, the DNA is TGTGCCAGCACCTGGGGCAGGGGATTGGCGCAGTACTTC.

The chain uses TRBV4-3 and TRBJ2-3, with 9 bases fitting TRBD2. Per germline, CDR1 LGHNA and CDR2 YSLEER. Trimming cost V 0 bases and J 2 bases; bases outside gene matches: 6. This CDR3 spans 17 amino acids. The CDR3 DNA is TGCGCCAGCAGCCAAGATAGCCAGCGGGGGGCCACAGATACGCAGTATTTT. This sequence encodes CASSQDSQRGATDTQYF.

The rearrangement links TRBV27 to TRBJ2-7; possible D gene TRBD1, 6 bases. Germline V CDR1 and CDR2: MNHEY, SMNVEV (reference sequence). This CDR3 is built from 13 residues. V lost 8 bases and J lost 2, with 13 bases in between. Here the CDR3 reads CASGPGQPYEQYF. The CDR3 DNA reads TGTGCCAGCGGCCCAGGACAGCCCTACGAGCAGTACTTC.

The genes are TRBV2 and TRBJ2-5; TRBD2 is a possible D gene (5 bases). Per germline, CDR1 SNHLY and CDR2 FYNNEI. The V gene lost 3 bases and the J gene lost 5 bases, with 10 bases spanning the gap. CDR3 length: 13 residues. The CDR3 DNA is TGTGCCAGCAGTGAGCTCCGAGGGGAGACCCAGTACTTC. Translation gives CASSELRGETQYF.

The rearrangement links TRBV9 to TRBJ2-7; D may be TRBD1 (5 bases). The V end was cut by 0 bases, the J end by 0 bases, with 7 bases between. Germline CDR1 SGDLS, CDR2 YYNGEE. The CDR3 sequence is 14 residues long. CDR3 sequence: CASSVGQSSYEQYF. DNA for the CDR3: TGTGCCAGCAGCGTAGGACAGAGCTCCTACGAGCAGTACTTC.

V is TRBV20-1 and J is TRBJ1-1; D is undetermined. This CDR3 spans 13 amino acids. The V end lost 3 bases, the J end lost 2 bases, and 10 bases lay between the germline ends. From germline, CDR1 is DFQATT and CDR2 SNEGSKA (reference sequence). CDR3 region: CSARASTNTEAFF. CDR3 DNA sequence: TGCAGTGCTAGGGCCTCAACCAACACTGAAGCTTTCTTT.

This clonotype was seen once. This chain joins TRBV28 and TRBJ1-5, with D unresolved. Looked up from germline, CDR1 is MDHEN and CDR2 is SYDVKM. This CDR3 contains 16 residues. V was trimmed by 3 bases and J by 4 bases, leaving 16 bases between them. CDR3: CASSFVKGSLNQPQHF. The CDR3 nucleotides read TGTGCCAGCAGTTTCGTTAAGGGATCGTTGAATCAGCCCCAGCATTTT. The whole variable domain, remainder taken from reference TRBV28 and TRBJ1-5, is DVKVTQSSRYLVKRTGEKVFLECVQDMDHENMFWYRQDPGLGLRLIYFSYDVKMKEKGDIPEGYSVSREKKERFSLILESASTNQTSMYLCASSFVKGSLNQPQHFGDGTRLSIL.